These T cell receptor beta chains were read from a single sample in a study of post-analysis software for immune sequencing data. One entry per CDR3 protein results from TCRdb running MiXCR on the PCR reads. The table has 350,000 to 450,000 distinct CDR3 sequences, about a third seen once; the top ten hold around an eighth. The sample consisted of blood. Receptors were obtained from a girl aged 10-17 years with multiple sclerosis. Each CDR3 is given with its conserved first and last residue. The D gene is left open where the match is weak. Some rows have no size entry. The others give once, few or many, or a class for an expanded clone.

TRBV28	NA	NA	TRBJ1-5	TGTGCCAGCAGTTTAACAGGGAATGGCAATCAGCCCCAGCATTTT	CASSLTGNGNQPQHF
TRBV7-9	few	NA	TRBJ2-7	TGTGCCAGCAGCACAGGTGAGACGACCTCCTACGAGCAGTACTTC	CASSTGETTSYEQYF
TRBV7-9	NA	NA	TRBJ1-6	TGTGCCAGCAGCATCGAGGGGAATTCACCCCTCCACTTT	CASSIEGNSPLHF
TRBV28	NA	TRBD1	TRBJ2-5	TGTGCCAGCAGTTCCCGGTCGAGGGGGCGGGAGACCCAGTACTTC	CASSSRSRGRETQYF
TRBV12-3/TRBV12-4	many	NA	TRBJ2-7	TGTGCCAGCACCGGGGGCAGCTCCTACGAGCAGTACTTC	CASTGGSSYEQYF
TRBV4-1	NA	TRBD2	TRBJ2-4	TGCGCCAGCAGCCATCTCTTCCTAGCGGGGGGCTTAAACATTCAGTACTTC	CASSHLFLAGGLNIQYF
TRBV29-1	NA	NA	TRBJ2-7	TGCAGCGAGGGAGGACAGGCTAGGGGAGGGTCCTACGAGCAGTACTTC	CSEGGQARGGSYEQYF
TRBV14	NA	NA	TRBJ2-7	TGTGCCAGCAGCCCAGGACCATTCTACGAGCAGTACTTT	CASSPGPFYEQYF
TRBV27	NA	NA	TRBJ1-2	TGTGCCAGCAGTCCCCACGGCGGGATGTATGGCTACACCTTC	CASSPHGGMYGYTF
TRBV7-2	NA	NA	TRBJ2-1	TGTGCCAGCAGCGACCGCCAGGGCTGGGGTGAGCAGTTCTTC	CASSDRQGWGEQFF
TRBV20-1	few	NA	TRBJ1-2	TGCAGTGGGGGGGGGAGGGATAACTATGGCTACACCTTC	CSGGGRDNYGYTF
TRBV7-9	NA	TRBD1	TRBJ2-1	TGTGCCAGCAGCTTACGTCTCCGGGACAGGGGGCGAAGGGAGCAGTTCTTC	CASSLRLRDRGRREQFF